This T cell receptor beta chain was sequenced in a study of blood T cell repertoires in COVID-19. Overall study: Both acute and convalescent COVID-19 samples were obtained from the United States, Italy and Spain. The cDNA or gDNA used as material had been derived from T cells, B-cell-depleted T cells, or PBMCs.

The CDR3 length is 14 residues. Germline assignment: CDR1 DFQATT and CDR2 SNEGSKA (reference sequence). Deletions cut 3 bases from V and 5 bases from J, with 11 bases between. TCRdb's copy holds only in-frame clones and misses some; the assay was immunoSEQ multiplex PCR. The profile shows over 150,000 clones, roughly 87% of them singletons. Participant age was about 18 to 95 years, and participants resided in about two dozen US areas. Recovered status applied to Cohort 3 donors who had two consecutive negative PCRs. It also applied to those with clearance or with symptom resolution. The rearrangement links TRBV20-1 to TRBJ1-6; D is perhaps TRBD1 (6 bases). The sequence was obtained from a woman in her fifties or sixties who had recovered from COVID-19. Sequencing was performed on PBMCs or T cells enriched from blood (not recorded which). CDR3 sequence: CSASLGQNNSPLHF. The CDR3 DNA is TGCAGTGCTAGTCTAGGACAGAATAATTCACCCCTCCACTTT.